Shown below are 27 T cell receptor beta chains from a single sample sequenced in a study of identical twins. One entry per CDR3 protein results from TCRdb running MiXCR on the 5' RACE reads. The sample lists about 920,000 distinct CDR3 sequences, about 12% occurring once. These data were also filed under a second study, of yellow fever vaccine responses in identical twins.

The sequencing sample was made of PBMCs. These receptors were taken from a woman in her late teens or twenties in good health.

This clonotype was observed a handful of times. This sequence joins TRBV18 and TRBJ2-1; D ambiguous. The germline gives CDR1 KGHSH, CDR2 LQKENI. V lost 3 bases, J lost 5 bases, and 14 bases lay in between. This CDR3 has 15 residues. The CDR3 here is CASSPQELPDNEQFF. The CDR3, as DNA: TGTGCCAGCTCACCCCAGGAGCTCCCAGACAATGAGCAGTTCTTC.

This clonotype came up a few times. The CDR3 protein is CASSALRGRNEQYV. The CDR3 bases are TGTGCCAGCAGCGCGTTAAGGGGACGGAACGAGCAGTACGTC. The rearrangement links TRBV11-2 to TRBJ2-7; D could derive from TRBD1 or TRBD2 (5 bases each). Germline-derived CDR1 and CDR2 are SGHAT and FQNNGV. The length of the CDR3 is 14 residues. Between the trimmed V and J ends, which lost 5 bases and 5 bases, there was a span of 16 bases.

As to this clonotype: One end of the junction fails to match germline, which may point to a read error. The rearrangement uses TRBV7-9 and TRBJ2-1; TRBD2 might be the D (5 bases). The CDR3 is made up of 16 amino acids. Per the germline V gene, CDR1 is SEHNR and CDR2 is FQNEAQ (reference sequence). The CDR3 DNA reads as TGTGCCAGCAGACCCGATTCGGCGGACTTCTACAATAAGCAGTTCTTC. This encodes CASRPDSADFYNKQFF.

This clonotype showed up many times. The chain couples TRBV5-6 to TRBJ1-5, with D possibly being TRBD1 (5 bases). Germline values: CDR1 SGHDT, CDR2 YYEEEE. Between the trimmed V and J ends, which lost 0 bases and 3 bases, there was a span of 13 bases. CDR3 size: 16 residues. CDR3 loop: CASSLGIQGPNQPQHF. Written as DNA, the CDR3 is TGTGCCAGCAGCTTGGGAATTCAGGGCCCCAATCAGCCCCAGCATTTT.

The chain employs TRBV7-9 and TRBJ2-3; tentatively, D is TRBD2 (6 bases). The V gene's germline CDR1 is SEHNR and CDR2 FQNEAQ (reference sequence). Trimming cost V 5 bases and J 6 bases, with 18 bases left between them. The CDR3 is 15 amino acids. Here the CDR3 reads CASSHRDFERDTQYF. DNA for the CDR3: TGTGCCAGCAGCCACCGGGACTTCGAACGGGATACGCAGTATTTT.

This clonotype was seen a few times. J is TRBJ2-5 and V is TRBV21-1; TRBD2, the table's D call, lacks a check against the DNA. TRBV21-1 is shown as a pseudogene. The CDR3 has 13 residues. CDR3: CARGEKDQETQYF. The CDR3 DNA reads as TGTGCCAGGGGAGAGAAAGATCAAGAGACCCAGTACTTC.

This chain joins TRBV12-3 or TRBV12-4 and TRBJ1-4; D gene uncertain. The CDR3 contains 14 residues. V was cut by 0 bases and J by 4 bases, with 6 bases left in between. The CDR3 nucleotides are TGTGCCAGCAGTTTAGCCCCGGTTAATGAAAAACTGTTTTTT. Its translation is CASSLAPVNEKLFF.

The chain is built from TRBV18 and TRBJ2-1; either TRBD1 or TRBD2 may supply D (5 bases each). Germline CDR1 KGHSH, CDR2 LQKENI. V lost 8 bases, J lost 0 bases, and 14 bases lay in between. The CDR3 has 15 amino acids. Here the CDR3 reads CASRPGPNSYNEQFF. The CDR3 nucleotides read TGTGCCAGCCGTCCGGGGCCCAACTCCTACAATGAGCAGTTCTTC.

This clonotype appeared a few times. The genes are TRBV20-1 and TRBJ2-1; 8 nucleotides line up with TRBD2. After removal of 1 base from V and 0 bases from J, the junction contained 14 bases not matched to a gene. This CDR3 is built from 19 residues. Germline assignment: CDR1 DFQATT and CDR2 SNEGSKA (reference sequence). The CDR3 DNA reads as TGCAGTGCTAGAGGGCCTAGCGGGTGGGGGGGGAGCTCCTACAATGAGCAGTTCTTC. As protein: CSARGPSGWGGSSYNEQFF.

This clonotype was counted only a few times. The CDR3 nucleotides are TGTGCCAGCAGTTTATCCTATACGGGGACTAGCGGAGCCACAGATACGCAGTATTTT. This translates into CASSLSYTGTSGATDTQYF. The chain links TRBV27 to TRBJ2-3; 11 bases match TRBD2. Trimming at V came to 0 bases and at J to 2 bases, leaving 10 bases not matched to a gene. Germline assignment: CDR1 MNHEY and CDR2 SMNVEV (reference sequence). CDR3 length: 19 amino acids.

In this sample, this clonotype turned up many times. This chain uses TRBV12-3 or TRBV12-4 with TRBJ2-7; TRBD1 is a possible D gene (6 bases). The CDR3 runs 14 residues. V was shortened by 4 bases and J by 1 base, with 11 bases between the two germline ends. CDR3 nucleotides: TGTGCCAGCAGTTCACAGACAGGATCCTACGAGCAGTACTTC. Its translation: CASSSQTGSYEQYF.

The sample holds a few counts of this clonotype. The chain couples TRBV7-8 to TRBJ2-3; D may be TRBD1 (5 bases). The CDR3 spans 15 residues. V was cut by 1 base and J by 0 bases, with 8 bases left in between. From germline, CDR1 is SGHVS and CDR2 FQNEAQ. The chain's CDR3 is CASSLEGWSTDTQYF. CDR3 in DNA: TGTGCCAGCAGCTTAGAGGGGTGGAGCACAGATACGCAGTATTTT.

The chain couples TRBV29-1 to TRBJ2-2, with TRBD2 identical over 10 bases. The CDR3 runs 16 residues. Germline CDR1 is SQVTM and CDR2 is ANQGSEA. V shed 5 bases and J 5 bases; nucleotides not matched to a gene: 11. The CDR3 loop is CSVHYTKRGGTGELFF. The CDR3 coding sequence is TGCAGCGTTCACTATACCAAGCGGGGGGGTACCGGGGAGCTGTTTTTT.

This clonotype was counted a few times. The rearrangement uses TRBV4-1 and TRBJ1-4; no firm D call. V was trimmed by 4 bases and J by 8 bases, leaving 11 bases between them. CDR1 is MGHRA and CDR2 is YSYEKL in the germline V gene. The CDR3 covers 13 residues. The CDR3 DNA follows: TGCGCCAGCAGCCTCCTTCGGGGAGAAAAACTGTTTTTT. Amino acids: CASSLLRGEKLFF.

The V call is TRBV9, the J call TRBJ2-1; 8 bases are shared with TRBD2. Trimming cost V 3 bases and J 8 bases; bases outside gene matches: 10. The V gene's germline CDR1 is SGDLS and CDR2 YYNGEE. This CDR3 spans 15 amino acids. The CDR3 here is CASSGSSGSGDEQFF. The CDR3 nucleotides are TGTGCCAGCAGCGGAAGCAGCGGGAGCGGGGATGAGCAGTTCTTC.

This clonotype was seen a handful of times. V is TRBV11-2 and J is TRBJ1-1; D is uncertain. Trimming took off 5 bases at V and 11 bases at J, with 18 bases between the two ends. CDR1 SGHAT and CDR2 FQNNGV come from the germline V gene. CDR3 length: 13 amino acids. CDR3 amino acids: CASSHSRTSSAFF. Written as DNA, the CDR3 is TGTGCCAGCAGCCATAGTCGAACGAGTAGTGCTTTCTTT.

This clonotype has more than one count but fewer than ten. The chain links TRBV29-1 to TRBJ2-6, with D hard to call. Germline CDR1 SQVTM, CDR2 ANQGSEA. The CDR3 loop spans 12 amino acids. Trimming took 0 bases from V and 11 from J, leaving 8 bases between them. Written as DNA, the CDR3 is TGCAGCGTTGAAGATGGAATAGACGTCCTGACTTTC. It specifies CSVEDGIDVLTF.

This clonotype was observed many times. The gene calls are TRBV3-1 and TRBJ2-1, with D perhaps assigned TRBD1 or TRBD2 (5 bases each). Germline CDR1 is LGHDT and CDR2 is YNNKEL (reference sequence). The CDR3 has 13 amino acids. Trimming shortened V by 5 bases and J by 5 bases, and 10 bases separated the two germline ends. The chain's CDR3 is CASSTGTNNEQFF. The CDR3, as DNA: TGTGCCAGCAGCACCGGGACCAACAATGAGCAGTTCTTC.

The chain recombines TRBV12-3 or TRBV12-4 with TRBJ2-1; D remains ambiguous. The CDR3 extends over 12 amino acids. V lost 6 bases and J 8 bases, leaving 11 bases between the germline ends. The chain's CDR3 is CASSRLFDEQFF. The CDR3 region has the DNA TGTGCCAGCAGCAGACTTTTCGATGAGCAGTTCTTC.

This chain joins TRBV7-3 and TRBJ2-2; D gene unclear. The ends were cut back, 4 bases at V and 1 base at J, with 13 bases in the middle. The CDR3 runs to 16 residues. Germline V gene data show CDR1 as SGHTA and CDR2 as FQGTGA. The CDR3 nucleotides are TGTGCCAGCAGCTCGCGGACCACCAAGAACACCGGGGAGCTGTTTTTT. Residues: CASSSRTTKNTGELFF.

This clonotype was seen a handful of times. This chain connects TRBV5-6 to TRBJ2-7, with D possibly being TRBD1 (5 bases). Trimming took off 2 bases at V and 6 bases at J, with 6 bases between the two ends. CDR1 is SGHDT, CDR2 YYEEEE, per germline. The CDR3 is 11 residues long. The DNA for the CDR3 is TGTGCCAGCAGCTTCAGGGTCGAGCAGTACTTC. This translates into CASSFRVEQYF.

This chain uses TRBV10-3 with TRBJ1-5; tentative D call: TRBD1 (5 bases). The CDR3 spans 13 residues. The V and J ends lost 4 bases and 5 bases respectively, with 9 bases between them. The V gene's germline CDR1 is ENHRY and CDR2 SYGVKD. The DNA of the CDR3 is TGTGCCATCAGTGCAGGGATGGATCAGCCCCAGCATTTT. Residues: CAISAGMDQPQHF.

This clonotype has a handful of counts. The rearrangement links TRBV7-9 to TRBJ2-1; tentative D call: TRBD1 (6 bases). The V end was cut by 4 bases, the J end by 3 bases, with 10 bases between. CDR1 and CDR2 from the germline V gene are SEHNR and FQNEAQ (reference sequence). The CDR3 contains 14 residues. The DNA of the CDR3 is TGTGCCAGCAGCTCGGACAGTTTCTACAATGAGCAGTTCTTC. Translation gives CASSSDSFYNEQFF. Based on the CDR3 plus reference TRBV7-9 and TRBJ2-1, the full variable domain is DTGVSQNPRHKITKRGQNVTFRCDPISEHNRLYWYRQTLGQGPEFLTYFQNEAQLEKSRLLSDRFSAERPKGSFSTLEIQRTEQGDSAMYLCASSSDSFYNEQFFGPGTRLTVL.

This clonotype was recorded a few times. The genes are TRBV29-1 and TRBJ2-3, with D maybe TRBD2 (6 bases). The V and J ends lost 5 bases and 7 bases respectively, with 10 bases between them. Germline values: CDR1 SQVTM, CDR2 ANQGSEA. The CDR3 totals 11 residues. Written as DNA, the CDR3 is TGCAGCGTTTGGGAGGTTTATACGCAGTATTTT. It is translated as CSVWEVYTQYF.

This clonotype was seen ten or more times. V gene TRBV7-9 combines with J gene TRBJ1-1; TRBD1 is a possible D gene (5 bases). Trimming shortened V by 7 bases and J by 1 base, and 19 bases separated the two germline ends. The germline gives CDR1 SEHNR, CDR2 FQNEAQ (reference sequence). The CDR3 length is 16 residues. The CDR3 spells CASTLLNFGGNTEAFF. The CDR3 bases are TGTGCCAGCACCCTCTTGAACTTCGGGGGGAACACTGAAGCTTTCTTT.

In this sample, this clonotype turned up a few times. The rearrangement joins TRBV5-1 to TRBJ2-3; no firm D call. Trimming removed 4 bases from V and 4 bases from J, with 16 bases in between. CDR3 size: 15 residues. Germline CDR1 SGHRS, CDR2 YFSETQ. The CDR3 spells CASSVDGLSADTQYF. CDR3 sequence (DNA): TGCGCCAGCAGCGTTGACGGTTTGTCGGCAGATACGCAGTATTTT. The full variable domain, its missing parts supplied by reference TRBV5-1 and TRBJ2-3, is KAGVTQTPRYLIKTRGQQVTLSCSPISGHRSVSWYQQTPGQGLQFLFEYFSETQRNKGNFPGRFSGRQFSNSRSEMNVSTLELGDSALYLCASSVDGLSADTQYFGPGTRLTVL.

This clonotype came up a few times. The rearrangement joins TRBV5-1 to TRBJ2-7; D gene ambiguous. Deletions cut 1 base from V and 6 bases from J, with 11 bases between. This CDR3 is built from 13 residues. CDR1 and CDR2 (germline): SGHRS, YFSETQ. CDR3 residues: CASSLTAGVEQYF. The CDR3 DNA reads as TGCGCCAGCAGCTTGACCGCCGGTGTCGAGCAGTACTTC.